The rows below give T cell receptor beta chains drawn from one sample of a study of blood T cell repertoires in COVID-19. Profiling relied on immunoSEQ multiplex PCR, and the TCRdb table lists in-frame clones only, not all of them. This sample yields about 290,000 clones, of which 89% are seen a single time; less than 2% belongs to the top ten. The specimen sequenced was PBMCs or T cells enriched from blood (not recorded which). These receptors were obtained from a woman in her thirties or forties who had recovered from COVID-19. The CDR3 runs from the conserved cysteine through the conserved F or W. Each record gives: J gene, V gene, clone size, D gene, CDR3 protein, CDR3 DNA. The D gene is left open where the match is weak. The size entry is marked missing in some rows and otherwise reads once, few, many or a size class.

TRBJ1-2 TRBV27 - TRBD1 CASSLWRETGPKGRGYTF TGTGCCAGCAGTTTATGGAGGGAGACAGGGCCAAAAGGACGTGGCTACACCTTC
TRBJ2-1 TRBV7-2 - - CASSPFSASSYNEQFF TGTGCCAGCAGCCCGTTTAGCGCTAGCTCCTACAATGAGCAGTTCTTC
TRBJ1-3 TRBV7-2 - - CASSLGQSYGNTIYF TGTGCCAGCAGCTTAGGCCAGTCTTATGGAAACACCATATATTTT
TRBJ2-6 TRBV4-1 - - CASSHPDSPGANVLTF TGCGCCAGCAGCCACCCGGACAGCCCCGGGGCCAACGTCCTGACTTTC
TRBJ2-7 TRBV14 - - CASSFSPGYYEQYF TGTGCCAGCAGCTTCAGTCCAGGCTACTACGAGCAGTACTTC
TRBJ1-6 TRBV19 - - CASLSSSRANSPLHF TGTGCCAGCCTATCCTCGTCCAGGGCTAATTCACCCCTCCACTTT
TRBJ1-5 TRBV5-6 - TRBD1 CASSLAGTVNQPQHF TGTGCCAGCAGCTTGGCCGGGACAGTCAATCAGCCCCAGCATTTT
TRBJ2-5 TRBV3-1/TRBV3-2 - - CASSLRTVPSGPRKETQYF TGTGCCAGCAGCCTCCGTACAGTACCCAGCGGTCCGAGGAAAGAGACCCAGTACTTC
TRBJ1-2 TRBV7-2 - TRBD1 CASSLATGWNGYTF TGTGCCAGCAGCTTAGCGACAGGGTGGAATGGCTACACCTTC
TRBJ2-5 TRBV18 once TRBD1 CASSQGQQETQYF TGTGCCAGCTCACAGGGACAGCAAGAGACCCAGTACTTC
TRBJ1-2 TRBV18 - TRBD1 CASSPRAQGDIYGYTF TGTGCCAGCTCACCACGAGCGCAGGGGGATATCTATGGCTACACCTTC
TRBJ1-5 TRBV21-1 - - CASSMFGGGNQPQHF -
TRBJ2-7 TRBV7-9 - - CASSLDLGQTDPGSYEQYF TGTGCCAGCAGCTTAGATCTGGGGCAGACTGACCCTGGGTCCTACGAGCAGTACTTC
TRBJ1-3 TRBV2 - - CASRSGLSGNTIYF TGTGCCAGCAGGTCAGGCCTCTCTGGAAACACCATATATTTT
TRBJ2-7 TRBV19 - - CASSLQGDEQYF TGTGCCAGTAGTCTCCAGGGTGACGAGCAGTACTTC
TRBJ2-3 TRBV25-1 - TRBD2 CASSEWGGSTDTQYF TGTGCCAGCAGTGAGTGGGGGGGTAGCACAGATACGCAGTATTTT
TRBJ1-1 TRBV6-2/TRBV6-3 few TRBD1 CASSFYRGETEAFF TGTGCCAGCAGTTTTTACAGGGGTGAGACTGAAGCTTTCTTT